This T cell receptor (beta chain) was recovered during a study of neurological immune-mediated disorders. Study-level background: Multiple sclerosis patients numbering around 34 comprised roughly 31 relapsing-remitting and 3 secondary progressive patients. Overall study findings and caveats: No clinical or MRI feature was associated with the multiple sclerosis repertoire cluster.

Unsorted libraries were prepared from 2 million PBMCs held at -80 C. The V and J ends lost 2 bases and 5 bases respectively, with 16 bases between them. The CDR3 runs to 16 residues. Germline V gene data show CDR1 as SEHNR and CDR2 as FQNEAQ (reference sequence). TCRdb fed the 5' RACE reads into MiXCR, producing one record per CDR3 protein. The sample yields fewer than 80,000 distinct CDR3 sequences, under 5% seen once. This clonotype was detected ten times or more. Antigen specificity is unknown. V and J are TRBV7-9 and TRBJ2-1; D possibly matches TRBD1 or TRBD2 (6 bases each). The source is a woman in her forties or fifties with multiple sclerosis. The sample taken for sequencing was PBMCs. This chain's CDR3 is CASSLRRDTHNNEQFF. DNA of the CDR3: TGTGCCAGCAGCTTAAGGCGGGACACTCACAACAATGAGCAGTTCTTC.